This T cell receptor beta chain was retrieved from a study of shared clonotypes between healthy human individuals. Study results and limitations: Sorted-subset samples were not fully sequenced, rarefaction indicated. Among donors, the sharing of clonotypes was expected to be influenced by sequencing depth.

Cells designated naive CD8 were CD45RO-negative and were positively selected for CCR7, with terminally differentiated effector memory CD45RA+ cells excluded. Donors were healthy HIV-negative adults without recent acute infections or vaccinations. Comment on this clone: Its cognate antigen is unknown.

Original processing methods: With immunoSEQ giving junction-only sequences and no quality scores, filtering differed. The repertoire was sequenced with immunoSEQ multiplex PCR; TCRdb's copy has only in-frame clones and lacks some. That table gives V, J and clone size, and the DNA gave D and trimming. The sample holds roughly 1,800,000 clones, approximately 94% seen once. The germline V gene encodes CDR1 MNHEY and CDR2 SMNVEV (reference sequence). This CDR3 comprises 13 residues. Trimming pared 4 bases from V and 3 bases from J, leaving 9 bases between. This receptor was identified in a young man in good health. The genes are TRBV27 and TRBJ1-1, with TRBD1 as a possible D gene (6 bases). The sample taken for sequencing was naive CD8+ T cells sorted from blood. The CDR3 sequence: CASSWAGDTEAFF. The CDR3 region has the DNA TGTGCCAGCAGTTGGGCAGGGGACACTGAAGCTTTCTTT.